This record looks at one T cell receptor beta chain sequence and its context. Antigen unknown. This sample is part of a study of T cell responses to AZD1222 COVID-19 vaccine. Study conclusions and caveats: Regions 160-218 and 743-854 dominated among vaccine-associated CD4 TCRs spanning spike.

The assay was immunoSEQ multiplex PCR, and TCRdb's table has in-frame clones only and misses some. Altogether some 60,000 clones are present, roughly 80% being singletons, with the ten largest covering less than 4%. Researchers grouped second doses given at about 4 or about 12 weeks into one pool. The V gene lost 3 bases and the J gene lost 0 bases, with 10 bases spanning the gap. Germline loops: CDR1 SGHNT, CDR2 YYREEE (reference sequence). The CDR3 runs 15 residues. V and J are TRBV5-4 and TRBJ1-3; weak D call: TRBD1 (5 bases). This receptor was taken from an adult who received the AZD1222 COVID-19 vaccine. Here the sequenced sample was peripheral blood, taken 28 days after the second AZD1222 dose. This chain's CDR3 is CASSSKTDSGNTIYF. The CDR3 DNA reads as TGTGCCAGCAGCTCGAAGACAGACTCTGGAAACACCATATATTTT.